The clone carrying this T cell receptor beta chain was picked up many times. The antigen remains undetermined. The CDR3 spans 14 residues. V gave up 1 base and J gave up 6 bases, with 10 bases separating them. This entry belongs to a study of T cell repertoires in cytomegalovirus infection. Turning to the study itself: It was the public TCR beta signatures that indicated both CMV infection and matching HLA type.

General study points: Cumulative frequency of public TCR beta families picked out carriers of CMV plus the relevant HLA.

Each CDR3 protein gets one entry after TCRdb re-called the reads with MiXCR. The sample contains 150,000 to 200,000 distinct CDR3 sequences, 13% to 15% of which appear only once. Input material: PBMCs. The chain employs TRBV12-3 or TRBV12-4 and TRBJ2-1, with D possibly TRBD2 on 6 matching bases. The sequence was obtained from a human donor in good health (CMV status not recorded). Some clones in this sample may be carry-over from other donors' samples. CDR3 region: CASSLVPGGNEQFF. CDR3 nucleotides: TGTGCCAGCAGTTTAGTCCCCGGGGGCAATGAGCAGTTCTTC.